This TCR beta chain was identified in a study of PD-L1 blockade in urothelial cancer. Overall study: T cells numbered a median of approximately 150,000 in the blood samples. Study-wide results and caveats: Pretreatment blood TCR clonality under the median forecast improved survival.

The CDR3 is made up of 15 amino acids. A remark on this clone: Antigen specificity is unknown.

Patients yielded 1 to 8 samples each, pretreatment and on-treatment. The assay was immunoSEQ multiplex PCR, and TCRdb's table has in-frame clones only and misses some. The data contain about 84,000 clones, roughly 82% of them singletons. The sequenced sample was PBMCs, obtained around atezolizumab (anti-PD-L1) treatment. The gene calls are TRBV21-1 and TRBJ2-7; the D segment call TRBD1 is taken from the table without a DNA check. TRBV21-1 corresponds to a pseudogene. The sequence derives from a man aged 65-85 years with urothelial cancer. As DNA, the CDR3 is TGTGCCAGCAGCAAAGGACACCGACCCCACCACGAGCAGTACTTC. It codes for CASSKGHRPHHEQYF.